A single TCR beta chain is shown here with its context. Its cognate antigen has yet to be identified. No much larger clone exists at a distance of one base, and base qualities are not known. Library creation used RT-PCR. Instrument on record: Illumina HiSeq 2500. TCRdb itself trimmed the public reads at Q25 with fastp, ran MiXCR and retained productive beta chains. Merged by CDR3 protein, the rows form single entries marked with the most common genes and DNA. A total of 500,000 to 550,000 distinct CDR3 sequences appear in this sample, less than 10% of them only once. The ten largest clones take up under 15% of the sample. This entry is derived from a study of response to subunit inactivated influenza vaccine (dated by TCRdb to 2017 to 2018). Study-wide context: The study used deep quantitative T cell receptor repertoire profiling to track responses to a trivalent subunit inactivated influenza vaccine. Overall study results and their limits: The authors proposed that each seasonal influenza vaccination may bring in only a limited number of new T cells.

Clipping removes 6 bases from V and 2 bases from J, with 1 as the unmatched junction base count. CDR1 and CDR2 (KGHSH, LQKENI) derive from the germline V gene. From cysteine to phenylalanine, the CDR3 is 13 amino acids long. Left in the record is the CDR3 DNA by itself, 39 bases read in frame from the first base. The sequence joins TRBV18 to TRBJ2-1, with TRBD2 matching 7 junction bases. The sample consisted of PBMCs from blood, taken 23 to 25 months after vaccination. This clonotype was sampled from a man in his fifties or sixties who received an inactivated influenza vaccine. Donor details come from another sample of the same person, matched by shared clones. The CDR3 region reads CASSREAYNEQFF. DNA sequence: TGTGCCAGCTCCCGGGAGGCCTACAATGAGCAGTTCTTC. With the rest looked up from the reference TRBV18 and TRBJ2-1 genes rather than sequenced, the full variable domain is NAGVMQNPRHLVRRRGQEARLRCSPMKGHSHVYWYRQLPEEGLKFMVYLQKENIIDESGMPKERFSAEFPKEGPSILRIQQVVRGDSAAYFCASSREAYNEQFFGPGTRLTVL.